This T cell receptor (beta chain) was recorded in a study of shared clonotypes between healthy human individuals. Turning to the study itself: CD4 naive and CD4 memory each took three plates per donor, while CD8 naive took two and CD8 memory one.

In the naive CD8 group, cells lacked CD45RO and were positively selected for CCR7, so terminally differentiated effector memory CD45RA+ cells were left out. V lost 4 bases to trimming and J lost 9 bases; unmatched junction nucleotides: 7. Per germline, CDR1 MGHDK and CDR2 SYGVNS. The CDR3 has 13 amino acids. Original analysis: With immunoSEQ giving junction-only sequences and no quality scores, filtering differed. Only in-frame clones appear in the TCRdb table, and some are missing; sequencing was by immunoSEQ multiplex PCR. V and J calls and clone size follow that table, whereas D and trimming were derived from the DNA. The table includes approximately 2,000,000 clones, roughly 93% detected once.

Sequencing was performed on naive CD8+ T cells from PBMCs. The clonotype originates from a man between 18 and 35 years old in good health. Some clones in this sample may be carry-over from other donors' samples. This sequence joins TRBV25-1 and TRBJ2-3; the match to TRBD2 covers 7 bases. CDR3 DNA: TGTGCCAGCAGTGTTTTTCTGACTAGCACGCAGTATTTT. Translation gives CASSVFLTSTQYF.